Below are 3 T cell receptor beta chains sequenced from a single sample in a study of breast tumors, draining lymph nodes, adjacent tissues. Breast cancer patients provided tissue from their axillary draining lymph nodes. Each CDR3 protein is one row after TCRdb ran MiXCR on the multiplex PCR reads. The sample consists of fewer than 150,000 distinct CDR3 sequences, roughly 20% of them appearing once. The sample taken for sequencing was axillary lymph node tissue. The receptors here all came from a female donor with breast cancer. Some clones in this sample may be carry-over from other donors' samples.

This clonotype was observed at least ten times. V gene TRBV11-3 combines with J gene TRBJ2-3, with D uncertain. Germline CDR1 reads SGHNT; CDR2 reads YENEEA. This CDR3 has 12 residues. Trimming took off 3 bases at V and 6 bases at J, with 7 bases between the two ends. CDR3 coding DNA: TGTGCCAGCAGCTTTTTGGGTGATACGCAGTATTTT. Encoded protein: CASSFLGDTQYF.

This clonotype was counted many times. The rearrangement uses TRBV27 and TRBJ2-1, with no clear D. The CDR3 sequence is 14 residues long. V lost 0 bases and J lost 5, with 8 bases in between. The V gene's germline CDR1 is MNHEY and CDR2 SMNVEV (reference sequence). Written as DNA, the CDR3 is TGTGCCAGCAGTTTATCTTGGCAGAACAATGAGCAGTTCTTC. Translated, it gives CASSLSWQNNEQFF.

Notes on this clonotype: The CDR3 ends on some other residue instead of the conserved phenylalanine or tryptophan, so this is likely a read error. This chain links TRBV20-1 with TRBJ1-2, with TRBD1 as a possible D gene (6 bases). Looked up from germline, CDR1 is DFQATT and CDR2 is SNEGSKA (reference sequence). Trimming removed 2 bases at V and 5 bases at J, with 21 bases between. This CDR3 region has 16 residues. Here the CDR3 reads CSARLAGEPLGYGYTV. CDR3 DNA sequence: TGCAGTGCTAGATTGGCAGGGGAACCTCTCGGGTATGGCTACACCGTC.